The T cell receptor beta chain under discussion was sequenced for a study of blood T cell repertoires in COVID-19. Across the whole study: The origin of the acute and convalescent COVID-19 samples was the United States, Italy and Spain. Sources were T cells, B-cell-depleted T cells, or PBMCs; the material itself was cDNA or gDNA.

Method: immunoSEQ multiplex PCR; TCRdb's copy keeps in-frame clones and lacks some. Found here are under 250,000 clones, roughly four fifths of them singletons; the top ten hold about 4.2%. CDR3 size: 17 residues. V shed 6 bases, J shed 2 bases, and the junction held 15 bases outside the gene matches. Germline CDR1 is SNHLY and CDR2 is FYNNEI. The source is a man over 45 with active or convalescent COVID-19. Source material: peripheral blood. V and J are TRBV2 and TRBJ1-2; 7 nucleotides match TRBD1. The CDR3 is CASRGQEQFRANYGYTF. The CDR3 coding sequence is TGTGCCAGCAGAGGACAGGAACAATTTAGGGCGAACTATGGCTACACCTTC.